This passage covers 16 T cell receptor beta chains from one sample sequenced in a study of shared clonotypes between healthy human individuals. Sequenced by immunoSEQ multiplex PCR; TCRdb stores in-frame clones only, minus some. The table records hundreds of thousands of clones, 70% to 80% of them present only once. Sequenced: PBMCs. The receptors stem from a woman between 35 and 50 years old in good health. Some clones in this sample may be carry-over from other donors' samples.

Remarks on this clone: Since a much larger clone is just one base distant, this may be a read error. This rearrangement joins TRBV28 to TRBJ1-5, with D perhaps TRBD1 (6 bases). The CDR3 contains 13 residues. The V gene's germline CDR1 is MDHEN and CDR2 SYDVKM. The CDR3 loop is CAGSWTEDQPQHF. CDR3 bases: TGTGCCGGCAGTTGGACAGAGGATCAGCCCCAGCATTTT.

V usage is TRBV5-4 and J usage is TRBJ2-5, with no clear D. The CDR3 loop spans 14 amino acids. Looked up from germline, CDR1 is SGHNT and CDR2 is YYREEE (reference sequence). Trimming took 4 bases from V and 5 from J, leaving 15 bases between them. The CDR3 loop reads CASSEASRQETQYF. The CDR3 nucleotides read TGTGCCAGCAGCGAGGCCAGCCGCCAGGAGACCCAGTACTTC.

The chain joins TRBV6-5 to TRBJ2-2; D uncertain. CDR1 is MNHEY, CDR2 SVGAGI, per germline. The CDR3 totals 12 residues. V lost 6 bases and J lost 7, with 9 bases in between. In DNA form, the CDR3 reads TGTGCCAGCAGCCGTACGGGCGGGGAGCTGTTTTTT. Amino acids: CASSRTGGELFF.

This chain connects TRBV5-4 to TRBJ2-1; TRBD2 matches 8 bases. The ends lost 4 bases at V and 9 bases at J; junction bases unmatched: 12. The germline V gene encodes CDR1 SGHNT and CDR2 YYREEE (reference sequence). The CDR3 extends over 15 amino acids. This chain's CDR3 is CASSTEAGEPGEQFF. The CDR3 DNA sequence: TGTGCCAGCAGCACGGAAGCGGGAGAACCCGGTGAGCAGTTCTTC.

Concerning this clone: This CDR3 is also generated by other DNA sequences in the sample. The CDR3: CASSSGATNEKLFF. CDR3 nucleotides: TGTGCCAGCAGTTCAGGTGCAACTAATGAAAAACTGTTTTTT. The V gene is TRBV28, the J gene TRBJ1-4; D is unclear. Germline assignment: CDR1 MDHEN and CDR2 SYDVKM. This CDR3 has 14 amino acids. The V end lost 4 bases, the J end lost 0 bases, and 6 bases lay between the germline ends.

The V gene is TRBV28, the J gene TRBJ1-5; D may be TRBD1 (5 bases). V lost 7 bases and J lost 2, with 18 bases in between. The CDR3 is 16 amino acids. Germline V gives CDR1 MDHEN, CDR2 SYDVKM. The chain's CDR3 is CASTFIGREGNQPQHF. The CDR3 nucleotides read TGTGCCAGCACTTTTATCGGCAGGGAAGGCAATCAGCCCCAGCATTTT.

This clone was picked up many times. The V gene is TRBV5-1, the J gene TRBJ2-3, with D tentatively TRBD1 (5 bases). Trimming removed 3 bases from V and 2 bases from J, with 10 bases in between. The CDR3 totals 14 residues. Germline loops: CDR1 SGHRS, CDR2 YFSETQ. The CDR3 here is CASSSLGVTDTQYF. As DNA, the CDR3 is TGCGCCAGCAGCTCCTTAGGGGTCACAGATACGCAGTATTTT.

V is TRBV19 and J is TRBJ1-5; D gene unclear. Looked up from germline, CDR1 is LNHDA and CDR2 is SQIVND (reference sequence). CDR3 length equals 13 residues. Trimming took off 3 bases at V and 5 bases at J, with 8 bases between the two ends. The CDR3 sequence is CASSMRSYQPQHF. In nucleotides, the CDR3 is TGTGCCAGTAGTATGAGGTCGTATCAGCCCCAGCATTTT.

The count of this clone is one. One end of the junction fails to match germline, which may point to a read error. The same CDR3 is also encoded by other DNA sequences in this sample. The rearrangement joins TRBV27 to TRBJ1-2; tentatively, D is TRBD1 (6 bases). The CDR3 has 13 residues. The germline gives CDR1 MNHEY, CDR2 SMNVEV (reference sequence). The CDR3 DNA reads TGCGCCAGCAGTTTATCGGGGGCCTATGGCTACACCTTC. Translating it yields CASSLSGAYGYTF.

J is TRBJ2-1 and V is TRBV28, with unresolved D. The ends were cut back, 7 bases at V and 1 base at J, with 20 bases in the middle. Germline V gene data show CDR1 as MDHEN and CDR2 as SYDVKM. There are 17 residues in the CDR3. The CDR3 DNA is TGTGCCAGCACCCCTTTATTACCAATAAATTCCTACAATGAGCAGTTCTTC. Residues: CASTPLLPINSYNEQFF.

The V and J genes are TRBV6-4 and TRBJ2-1, with D possibly TRBD2 on 5 matching bases. The CDR3 contains 14 residues. Trimming removed 3 bases from V and 5 bases from J, with 11 bases in between. Germline CDR1 MRHNA, CDR2 SNTAGT. The CDR3 loop is CASSEVGDDNEQFF. The CDR3 DNA reads TGTGCCAGCAGTGAAGTGGGAGACGACAATGAGCAGTTCTTC.

With respect to this clone: This may stem from a read error, because a much larger clone lies one nucleotide away. The chain recombines TRBV5-1 with TRBJ2-7; 8 bases agree with TRBD1. The germline gives CDR1 SGHRS, CDR2 YFSETQ. CDR3 length: 17 residues. Trimming took 5 bases from V and 7 from J; bases not matched to a gene: 20. CDR3 bases: TGCGCCAGCAGGTTGTGGGGCGGACAGGGTCTGGGGGAGGAGCAGTACTTC. Translation: CASRLWGGQGLGEEQYF. The entire variable domain, with the rest obtained from reference TRBV5-1 and TRBJ2-7, is as follows: KAGVTQTPRYLIKTRGQQVTLSCSPISGHRSVSWYQQTPGQGLQFLFEYFSETQRNKGNFPGRFSGRQFSNSRSEMNVSTLELGDSALYLCASRLWGGQGLGEEQYFGPGTRLTVT.

This clone was detected only a few times. The chain employs TRBV19 and TRBJ1-1; perhaps TRBD1 as D (6 bases). Germline CDR1 LNHDA, CDR2 SQIVND (reference sequence). V shed 7 bases and J shed 1 base, with 7 bases lying between them. The CDR3 length is 12 residues. CDR3 nucleotide sequence: TGTGCCAGTATGGGACAGAACACTGAAGCTTTCTTT. Residues: CASMGQNTEAFF. The entire variable domain, with the rest obtained from reference TRBV19 and TRBJ1-1, is as follows: DGGITQSPKYLFRKEGQNVTLSCEQNLNHDAMYWYRQDPGQGLRLIYYSQIVNDFQKGDIAEGYSVSREKKESFPLTVTSAQKNPTAFYLCASMGQNTEAFFGQGTRLTVV.

This sequence joins TRBV10-3 and TRBJ1-1; TRBD1 might be the D (6 bases). The length of the CDR3 is 16 residues. With 4 bases removed from V and 3 bases from J, the gap between germline ends came to 18 bases. CDR1 is ENHRY and CDR2 is SYGVKD in the germline V gene. In DNA form, the CDR3 reads TGTGCCATCAGTGCTCACCCCGGACAGTATGACACTGAAGCTTTCTTT. Its translation is CAISAHPGQYDTEAFF.

CDR3 DNA: TGCGCCAGCAGCTTGGAGGGGCAGGGAGTCGGGACCTTC. Its translation: CASSLEGQGVGTF. The gene calls are TRBV5-1 and TRBJ1-2; D might be TRBD1 (5 bases). The V end was cut by 0 bases, the J end by 14 bases, with 17 bases between. From germline, CDR1 is SGHRS and CDR2 YFSETQ. The CDR3 extends over 13 amino acids.

The chain recombines TRBV7-3 with TRBJ1-2; TRBD1 matches at 7 bases. CDR1 is SGHTA, CDR2 FQGTGA, per germline. The junction had 22 bases not matched to a gene; V was cut back by 5 bases and J by 7 bases. The CDR3 is 18 residues long. The CDR3 sequence is CASSPFFWPGGRNSGYTF. The DNA for the CDR3 is TGTGCCAGCAGCCCCTTCTTCTGGCCAGGGGGGAGGAATAGTGGCTACACCTTC.